A single sample is the source of the 11 T cell receptor beta chains below, sequenced in a study of radiotherapy plus CTLA-4 blockade in lung cancer. Clones were read by immunoSEQ multiplex PCR, and TCRdb kept only the in-frame ones, dropping some. The table lists about 91,000 clones, around 72% of them singletons. This sample comprised peripheral blood, obtained from a patient treated with radiotherapy plus ipilimumab. The receptors were sampled from a human donor with non-small cell lung cancer that progressed on radiotherapy plus ipilimumab.

V is TRBV4-2 and J is TRBJ2-6; D ambiguous. The CDR3 covers 15 residues. V was clipped by 2 bases and J by 4 bases, with 9 bases between them. Germline V gene sequence: CDR1 LGHNA, CDR2 YNFKEQ. The CDR3 spells CASSQLPVGANVLTF. The CDR3 nucleotides read TGTGCCAGCAGCCAACTGCCTGTGGGGGCCAACGTCCTGACTTTC.

J is TRBJ2-3 and V is TRBV7-3; unclear D gene. Germline V gene sequence: CDR1 SGHTA, CDR2 FQGTGA. V was pared by 4 bases and J by 4 bases, with 9 bases between. This CDR3 spans 13 amino acids. The CDR3: CASSSYPADTQYF. The CDR3 DNA sequence: TGTGCCAGCAGCTCCTACCCGGCAGATACGCAGTATTTT.

This clone was counted only a few times. A junction boundary mismatches the germline segment, possibly from a read error. This chain connects TRBV9 to TRBJ2-7; TRBD1 matches at 9 bases. Looked up from germline, CDR1 is SGDLS and CDR2 is YYNGEE. The CDR3 has 15 residues. Here the CDR3 DNA reads TGTGCCAGCAGCGTAGAGACAGGGGGATCCTTCGAGCAGTACTTC. This gives the protein CASSVETGGSFEQYF.

This clone was seen once. This chain links TRBV4-3 with TRBJ1-6, with TRBD1 as a possible D gene (5 bases). CDR3 length: 18 amino acids. Germline assignment: CDR1 LGHNA and CDR2 YSLEER. Trimming cost V 0 bases and J 0 bases, with 12 bases left between them. The DNA for the CDR3 is TGCGCCAGCAGCCAAGAGGGGCCGCCTAGCTCCTATAATTCACCCCTCCACTTT. Translation: CASSQEGPPSSYNSPLHF.

CDR3: CASSYSAWYEQYF. The CDR3 bases are TGTGCCAGCAGTTACTCGGCATGGTACGAGCAGTACTTC. The gene calls are TRBV6-5 and TRBJ2-7; D is unresolved. V shed 0 bases and J shed 4 bases, with 7 bases lying between them. Germline CDR1 is MNHEY and CDR2 is SVGAGI. The length of the CDR3 is 13 residues.

The chain has TRBV19 and TRBJ1-5, with a possible D match to TRBD1 (5 bases). Germline V lookup: CDR1 LNHDA, CDR2 SQIVND (reference sequence). V lost 6 bases and J 6 bases, leaving 9 bases between the germline ends. The CDR3 has 12 residues. The CDR3 DNA sequence: TGTGCCAGTAGAGGGGCGGCTCAGCCCCAGCATTTT. As protein: CASRGAAQPQHF.

The chain is built from TRBV29-1 and TRBJ2-4; 7 nucleotides agree with TRBD1. Losses at the gene ends were 8 bases for V and 0 bases for J; bases not matched to a gene: 7. CDR1 is SQVTM, CDR2 ANQGSEA, per germline. There are 14 residues in the CDR3. CDR3 DNA: TGCAGCTTTGTTAGGACAGGAGCCAAAAACATTCAGTACTTC. Translated: CSFVRTGAKNIQYF.

The gene calls are TRBV19 and TRBJ2-1; D might be TRBD2 (6 bases). The germline V and J ends were trimmed by 7 bases and 4 bases, with 11 bases remaining between them. From germline, CDR1 is LNHDA and CDR2 SQIVND (reference sequence). CDR3 length equals 13 residues. CDR3 in amino acids: CASNPGLYNEQFF. Written as DNA, the CDR3 is TGTGCCAGTAACCCGGGACTGTACAATGAGCAGTTCTTC.

This chain uses TRBV2 with TRBJ1-5, with no clear D. CDR1 and CDR2 (germline): SNHLY, FYNNEI. V lost 3 bases and J lost 0, with 9 bases in between. This CDR3 comprises 15 residues. CDR3 sequence: CASSDGRISNQPQHF. The DNA of the CDR3 is TGTGCCAGCAGTGATGGCAGGATTAGCAATCAGCCCCAGCATTTT. Together with reference TRBV2 and TRBJ1-5, the CDR3 gives the full variable domain: EPEVTQTPSHQVTQMGQEVILRCVPISNHLYFYWYRQILGQKVEFLVSFYNNEISEKSEIFDDQFSVERPDGSNFTLKIRSTKLEDSAMYFCASSDGRISNQPQHFGDGTRLSIL.

The genes are TRBV10-3 and TRBJ2-2; 10 bases are a match to TRBD2. The V gene end was trimmed by 10 bases and the J gene end by 0 bases; junction bases not matched to a gene: 2. The CDR3 runs to 14 residues. Germline CDR1 ENHRY, CDR2 SYGVKD. This chain's CDR3 is CASTSGANTGELFF. The CDR3 region has the DNA TGTGCCAGTACTAGCGGGGCGAACACCGGGGAGCTGTTTTTT.

The chain uses TRBV11-3 and TRBJ2-2; D may match TRBD1 or TRBD2 (5 bases each). Germline assignment: CDR1 SGHNT and CDR2 YENEEA. The CDR3 is made up of 14 amino acids. Deletions cut 0 bases from V and 7 bases from J, with 9 bases between. The CDR3 is CASSLERDGGELFF. As DNA, the CDR3 is TGTGCCAGCAGCTTAGAGAGGGACGGCGGGGAGCTGTTTTTT.